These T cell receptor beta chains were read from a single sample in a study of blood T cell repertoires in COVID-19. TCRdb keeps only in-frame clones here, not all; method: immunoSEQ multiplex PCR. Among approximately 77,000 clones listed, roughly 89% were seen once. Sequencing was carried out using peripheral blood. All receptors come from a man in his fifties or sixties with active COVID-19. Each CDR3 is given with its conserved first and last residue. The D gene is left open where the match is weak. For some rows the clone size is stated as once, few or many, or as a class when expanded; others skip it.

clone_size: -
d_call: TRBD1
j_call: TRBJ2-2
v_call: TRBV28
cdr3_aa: CASRPTGDSFTGELFF
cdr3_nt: TGTGCCAGCAGACCCACAGGGGATTCGTTCACCGGGGAGCTGTTTTTT

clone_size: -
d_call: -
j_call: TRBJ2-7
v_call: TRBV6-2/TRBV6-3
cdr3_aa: CASSPTGSLSYEQYF
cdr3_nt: TGTGCCAGCAGTCCCACGGGGTCCCTCTCCTACGAGCAGTACTTC

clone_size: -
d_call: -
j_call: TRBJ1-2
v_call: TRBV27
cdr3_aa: CASSSPGQSYGYTF
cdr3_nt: TGTGCCAGCAGTTCCCCGGGACAAAGCTATGGCTACACCTTC

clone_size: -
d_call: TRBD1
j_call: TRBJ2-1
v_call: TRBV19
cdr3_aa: CASRPTQGANEQFF
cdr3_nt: TGTGCCAGTAGACCGACCCAGGGGGCAAATGAGCAGTTCTTC

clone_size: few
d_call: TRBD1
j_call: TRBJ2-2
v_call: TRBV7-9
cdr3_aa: CASSPLGQAVLAGELFF
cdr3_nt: TGTGCCAGCAGCCCCTTGGGACAGGCCGTTTTGGCCGGGGAGCTGTTTTTT

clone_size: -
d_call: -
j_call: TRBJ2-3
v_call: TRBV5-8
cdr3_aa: CASSLSPAKGADTQYF
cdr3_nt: TGTGCCAGCAGCTTGTCCCCCGCTAAAGGGGCAGATACGCAGTATTTT

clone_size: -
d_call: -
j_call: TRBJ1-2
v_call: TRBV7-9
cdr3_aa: CASSPYRAVGGYTF
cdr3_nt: TGTGCCAGCAGCCCTTACAGGGCCGTGGGTGGCTACACCTTC

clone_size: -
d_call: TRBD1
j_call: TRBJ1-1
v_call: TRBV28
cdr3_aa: CASSPPDRRGTEAFF
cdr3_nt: TGTGCCAGCAGTCCTCCGGACAGGAGGGGCACTGAAGCTTTCTTT

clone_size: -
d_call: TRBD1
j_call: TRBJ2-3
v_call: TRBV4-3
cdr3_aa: CASSQQDGQGFTDTQYF
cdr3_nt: TGCGCCAGCAGCCAACAAGACGGACAGGGATTCACAGATACGCAGTATTTT

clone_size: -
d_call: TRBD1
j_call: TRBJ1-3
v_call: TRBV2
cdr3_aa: CASSRGPGNTIYF
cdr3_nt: TGTGCCAGCAGCAGGGGGCCTGGAAACACCATATATTTT

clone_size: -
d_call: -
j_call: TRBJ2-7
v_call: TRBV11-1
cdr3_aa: CASRGASYEQYF
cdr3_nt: TGTGCCAGCCGGGGGGCCAGCTACGAGCAGTACTTC

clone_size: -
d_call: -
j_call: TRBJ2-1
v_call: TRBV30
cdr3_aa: CAWSYYRESYNEQFF
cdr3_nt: TGTGCCTGGAGTTACTACAGGGAATCCTACAATGAGCAGTTCTTC

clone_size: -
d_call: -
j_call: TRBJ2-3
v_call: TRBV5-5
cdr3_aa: CASSFGRGKGDTQYF
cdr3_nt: TGTGCCAGCAGCTTTGGTCGGGGAAAGGGAGATACGCAGTATTTT

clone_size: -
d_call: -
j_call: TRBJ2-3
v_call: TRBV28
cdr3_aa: CASSFNFLSDTQYF
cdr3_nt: TGTGCCAGCAGTTTTAACTTTTTATCAGATACGCAGTATTTT

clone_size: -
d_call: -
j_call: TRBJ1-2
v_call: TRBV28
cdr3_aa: CASSLSGAGGYTF
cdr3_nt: TGTGCCAGCAGTTTAAGTGGGGCTGGTGGCTACACCTTC

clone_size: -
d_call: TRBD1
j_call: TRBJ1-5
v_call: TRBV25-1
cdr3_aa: CASSDPGTGNQPQHF
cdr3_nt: TGTGCCAGCAGTGACCCCGGGACAGGCAATCAGCCCCAGCATTTT

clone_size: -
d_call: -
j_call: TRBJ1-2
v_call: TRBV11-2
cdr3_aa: CASSSTYQGGAVGYTF
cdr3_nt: TGTGCCAGCAGCTCTACTTACCAAGGGGGGGCGGTAGGCTACACCTTC

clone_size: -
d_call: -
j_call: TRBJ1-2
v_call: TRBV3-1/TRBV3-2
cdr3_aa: CASSGGGNYGYTF
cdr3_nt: TGTGCCAGCAGCGGGGGGGGAAACTATGGCTACACCTTC

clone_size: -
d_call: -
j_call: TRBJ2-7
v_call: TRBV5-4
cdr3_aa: CASSSQTGSPYEQYF
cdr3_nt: TGTGCCAGCAGCTCCCAGACAGGAAGCCCCTACGAGCAGTACTTC

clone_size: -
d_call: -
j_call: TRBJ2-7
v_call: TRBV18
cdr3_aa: CASSPFVAAQRDEQYF
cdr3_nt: TGTGCCAGCTCACCATTTGTTGCCGCCCAAAGAGACGAGCAGTACTTC

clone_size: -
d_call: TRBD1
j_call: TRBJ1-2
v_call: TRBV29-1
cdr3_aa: CSVGVTGGNYGYTF
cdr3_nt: TGCAGCGTTGGGGTAACAGGGGGCAACTATGGCTACACCTTC

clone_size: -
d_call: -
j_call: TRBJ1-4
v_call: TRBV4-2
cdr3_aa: CASSQEWGVEKLFF
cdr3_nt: TGTGCCAGCAGCCAAGAATGGGGGGTAGAAAAACTGTTTTTT

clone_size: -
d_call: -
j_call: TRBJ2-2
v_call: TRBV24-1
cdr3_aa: CATSALRGATGELFF
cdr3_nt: TGTGCCACCAGTGCCCTTCGTGGGGCCACCGGGGAGCTGTTTTTT

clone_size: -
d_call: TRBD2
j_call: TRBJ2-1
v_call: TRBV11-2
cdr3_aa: CASSSPGLRSYNEQFF
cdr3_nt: TGTGCCAGCAGCTCTCCGGGACTACGATCTTACAATGAGCAGTTCTTC

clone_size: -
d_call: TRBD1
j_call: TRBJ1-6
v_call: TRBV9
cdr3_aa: CASSVETGDSPLHF
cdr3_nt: TGTGCCAGCAGCGTAGAAACAGGGGATTCACCCCTCCACTTT

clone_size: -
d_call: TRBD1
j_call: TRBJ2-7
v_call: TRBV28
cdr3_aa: CASSTGGQGTYEQYF
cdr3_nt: TGTGCCAGCAGCACGGGGGGACAGGGTACCTACGAGCAGTACTTC

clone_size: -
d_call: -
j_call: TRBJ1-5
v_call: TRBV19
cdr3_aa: CASSDFGAGDHGNQPQHF
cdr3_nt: TGTGCCAGTAGTGATTTTGGGGCAGGGGATCATGGCAATCAGCCCCAGCATTTT

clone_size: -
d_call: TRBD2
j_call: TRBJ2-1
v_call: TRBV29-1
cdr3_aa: CSVGASGSNEQFF
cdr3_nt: TGCAGCGTTGGGGCTAGCGGGAGCAATGAGCAGTTCTTC

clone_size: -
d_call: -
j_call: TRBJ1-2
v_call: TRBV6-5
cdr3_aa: CASSLSGYGYTF
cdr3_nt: TGTGCCAGCAGTCTAAGTGGCTATGGCTACACCTTC

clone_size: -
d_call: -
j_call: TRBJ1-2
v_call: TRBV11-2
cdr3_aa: CASSSGTFYGYTF
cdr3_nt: TGTGCCAGCAGCTCTGGGACATTTTATGGCTACACCTTC

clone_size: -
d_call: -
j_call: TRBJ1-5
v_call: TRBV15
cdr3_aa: CATSREGGFQPQHF
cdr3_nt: TGTGCCACCAGCAGAGAGGGGGGGTTTCAGCCCCAGCATTTT

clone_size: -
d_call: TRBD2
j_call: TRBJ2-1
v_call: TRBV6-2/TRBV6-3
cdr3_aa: CASSYSRTSGKSSYNEQFF
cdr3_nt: TGTGCCAGCAGTTACTCAAGGACTAGCGGGAAGAGCTCCTACAATGAGCAGTTCTTC

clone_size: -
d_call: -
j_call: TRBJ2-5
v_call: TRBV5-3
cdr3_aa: CARSKRTAARAGRETQYF
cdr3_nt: TGTGCCAGAAGCAAACGGACAGCCGCGCGCGCGGGTCGAGAGACCCAGTACTTC

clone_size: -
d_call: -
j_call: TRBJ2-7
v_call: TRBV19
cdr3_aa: CATDTGSGSYEQYF
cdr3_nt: TGTGCCACCGACACAGGGTCCGGGTCCTACGAGCAGTACTTC

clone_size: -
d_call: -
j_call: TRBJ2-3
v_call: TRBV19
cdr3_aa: CASSMTGGGGADTQYF
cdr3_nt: TGTGCCAGTAGTATGACTGGAGGGGGAGGGGCAGATACGCAGTATTTT

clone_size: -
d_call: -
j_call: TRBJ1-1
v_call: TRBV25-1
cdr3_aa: CASSESRGGTEAFF
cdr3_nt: TGTGCCAGCAGTGAATCCCGGGGGGGCACTGAAGCTTTCTTT

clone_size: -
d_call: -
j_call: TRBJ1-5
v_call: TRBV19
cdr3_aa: CASSIDRDKGWPQHF
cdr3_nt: TGTGCCAGTAGTATAGACCGGGACAAGGGTTGGCCCCAGCATTTT

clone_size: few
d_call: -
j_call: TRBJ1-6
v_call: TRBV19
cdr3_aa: CASSERAAGTYNSPLHF
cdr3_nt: TGTGCCAGTAGTGAGAGAGCGGCGGGGACCTATAATTCACCCCTCCACTTT

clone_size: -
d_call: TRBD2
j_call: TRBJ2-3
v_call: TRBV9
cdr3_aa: CASSGDGAGGPDTQYF
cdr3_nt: TGTGCCAGCAGCGGGGATGGAGCGGGAGGTCCAGATACGCAGTATTTT

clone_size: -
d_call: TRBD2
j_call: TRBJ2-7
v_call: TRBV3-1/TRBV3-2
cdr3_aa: CASSQRGGSYEQYF
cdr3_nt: TGTGCCAGCAGCCAGCGGGGGGGTTCCTACGAGCAGTACTTC

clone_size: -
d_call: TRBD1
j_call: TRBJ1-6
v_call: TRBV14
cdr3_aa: CASSQGSGTGAENSPLHF
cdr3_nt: TGTGCCAGCAGCCAAGGTTCGGGAACAGGGGCAGAGAATTCACCCCTCCACTTT

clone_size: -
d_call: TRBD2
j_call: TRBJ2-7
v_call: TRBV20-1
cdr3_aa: CSASRPSGYYEQYF
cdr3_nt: TGCAGTGCTAGTCGGCCTAGCGGGTACTACGAGCAGTACTTC

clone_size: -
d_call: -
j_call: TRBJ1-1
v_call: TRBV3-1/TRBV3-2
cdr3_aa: CASSQAGQGYTEAFF
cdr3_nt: TGTGCCAGCAGCCAAGCGGGGCAGGGGTACACTGAAGCTTTCTTT

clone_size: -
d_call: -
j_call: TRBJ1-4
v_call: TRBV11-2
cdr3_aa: CASSGKTGEKLFF
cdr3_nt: TGTGCCAGCAGCGGCAAGACAGGCGAAAAACTGTTTTTT

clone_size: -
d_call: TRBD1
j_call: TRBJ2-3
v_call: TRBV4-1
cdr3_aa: CASSQPTGGDTQYF
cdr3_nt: TGCGCCAGCAGCCAACCCACAGGGGGAGATACGCAGTATTTT

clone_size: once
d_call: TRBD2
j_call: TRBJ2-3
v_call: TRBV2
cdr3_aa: CATRAGSTDTQYF
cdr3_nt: TGTGCCACACGAGCGGGGAGCACAGATACGCAGTATTTT

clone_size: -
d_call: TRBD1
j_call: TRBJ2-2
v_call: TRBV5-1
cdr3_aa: CASSWTGNTGELFF
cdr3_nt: TGCGCCAGCAGCTGGACAGGCAACACCGGGGAGCTGTTTTTT